Presented here are 26 T cell receptor beta chains from one specimen sequenced in a study of control samples from healthy donors and cancer patients. The protocol was immunoSEQ multiplex PCR, while the TCRdb copy is restricted to in-frame clones and leaves out a portion. The sample records about 150,000 clones, 94% being singletons. Sequencing used blood. These receptor sequences come from a woman aged 18 to 35 in good health.

The CDR3 coding sequence is TGTGCCAGCAGCCACGGGACAGATACGCAGTATTTT. Translation gives CASSHGTDTQYF. The chain employs TRBV3-1 (or the pseudogene TRBV3-2) and TRBJ2-3; D uncertain. The ends were cut back, 3 bases at V and 3 bases at J, with 4 bases in the middle. Germline CDR1 LGHDT, CDR2 YNNKEL (reference sequence). This CDR3 spans 12 amino acids.

This chain joins TRBV25-1 and TRBJ2-1; TRBD2 is a possible D gene (6 bases). V was clipped by 2 bases and J by 10 bases, with 12 bases between them. The CDR3 totals 13 residues. The germline CDR1 and CDR2 sequences are MGHDK and SYGVNS. The CDR3 reads CASSETGTLEQFF. CDR3 in DNA: TGTGCCAGCAGTGAAACCGGGACTCTCGAGCAGTTCTTC.

This clone was seen once. The rearrangement links TRBV4-1 to TRBJ2-4; D is possibly TRBD1 or TRBD2 (5 bases each). This CDR3 has 16 amino acids. Trimming pared 0 bases from V and 8 bases from J, leaving 17 bases between. Germline V gene sequence: CDR1 MGHRA, CDR2 YSYEKL. The CDR3 region has the DNA TGCGCCAGCAGCCAAGAGTGGGGGTTCCCCCAGGACATTCAGTACTTC. It yields the protein CASSQEWGFPQDIQYF.

This sequence joins TRBV27 and TRBJ2-7; no firm D call. This CDR3 contains 13 residues. Per germline, CDR1 MNHEY and CDR2 SMNVEV (reference sequence). V was shortened by 5 bases and J by 2 bases, with 10 bases between the two germline ends. The CDR3 bases are TGTGCCAGCAGTCCTGGTGTCCCCTACGAGCAGTACTTC. The encoded protein is CASSPGVPYEQYF.

V usage is TRBV6-4 and J usage is TRBJ2-1; D may correspond to TRBD1 or TRBD2 (5 bases each). Per germline, CDR1 MRHNA and CDR2 SNTAGT. V lost 4 bases to trimming and J lost 3 bases, with 16 bases between them. The CDR3 extends over 16 amino acids. In nucleotides, the CDR3 is TGTGCCAGCAGTGCTTCGGGGCTAGCAGGCTACAATGAGCAGTTCTTC. This codes for CASSASGLAGYNEQFF.

This sequence joins TRBV12-3 or TRBV12-4 and TRBJ1-5, with D tentatively TRBD1 (5 bases). The CDR3 length is 13 residues. Trimming cost V 2 bases and J 4 bases, with 6 bases left between them. The chain's CDR3 is CASSLSGNQPQHF. For the CDR3, the DNA is TGTGCCAGCAGTTTATCAGGGAATCAGCCCCAGCATTTT.

The chain combines TRBV19 with TRBJ2-5; a possible D gene is TRBD2 (6 bases). Germline loops: CDR1 LNHDA, CDR2 SQIVND (reference sequence). The CDR3 has 16 amino acids. The V end was cut by 1 base, the J end by 1 base, with 13 bases between. Here the CDR3 DNA reads TGTGCCAGTAGTATAGGAGGGCTAGCGAGCCAAGAGACCCAGTACTTC. It specifies CASSIGGLASQETQYF.

The chain joins TRBV5-1 to TRBJ2-5, with D perhaps assigned TRBD1 or TRBD2 (5 bases each). Trimming left V 3 bases short and J 1 base short, with 10 bases between. CDR3 length: 14 residues. The germline CDR1 and CDR2 sequences are SGHRS and YFSETQ. CDR3 bases: TGCGCCAGCAGCTGGGGACGGCCCCAAGAGACCCAGTACTTC. Translating gives CASSWGRPQETQYF.

CDR3 bases: TGTGCCAGCAGCCAAGATAGTCGGGGGGCTTTGTCCTACGAGCAGTACTTC. It encodes CASSQDSRGALSYEQYF. The V gene is TRBV4-2, the J gene TRBJ2-7, with D possibly matching TRBD2 (7 bases). Germline assignment: CDR1 LGHNA and CDR2 YNFKEQ. The V gene lost 0 bases and the J gene lost 1 base, with 16 bases spanning the gap. The CDR3 length is 17 residues.

This sequence joins TRBV28 and TRBJ1-1; no clear D. The CDR3 sequence is 13 residues long. Per the germline V gene, CDR1 is MDHEN and CDR2 is SYDVKM. Between the trimmed V and J ends, which lost 2 bases and 3 bases, there was a span of 7 bases. The CDR3 reads CASSLDGYTEAFF. The CDR3 bases are TGTGCCAGCAGTTTAGACGGTTACACTGAAGCTTTCTTT.

The chain recombines TRBV7-8 with TRBJ2-2, with 9 bases that match TRBD1. The CDR3 has 14 amino acids. Trimming took 5 bases from V and 6 from J; bases not matched to a gene: 4. CDR1 SGHVS and CDR2 FQNEAQ come from the germline V gene. This CDR3 reads CASSIQGAAGELFF. CDR3 nucleotide sequence: TGTGCCAGCAGCATACAGGGGGCCGCCGGGGAGCTGTTTTTT.

This chain joins TRBV13 and TRBJ1-5, with TRBD1 matching 9 bases. V trimming: 0 bases; J trimming: 0 bases; junction bases outside the gene matches: 3. The CDR3 loop spans 17 amino acids. Germline V gives CDR1 PRHDT, CDR2 FYEKMQ (reference sequence). Here the CDR3 reads CASSLGQGAGSNQPQHF. The CDR3 nucleotides are TGTGCCAGCAGCTTAGGACAGGGGGCCGGTAGCAATCAGCCCCAGCATTTT.

The chain carries TRBV19 and TRBJ1-2; the D is unclear. The CDR3 extends over 13 amino acids. From germline, CDR1 is LNHDA and CDR2 SQIVND (reference sequence). V lost 4 bases and J 4 bases, leaving 10 bases between the germline ends. In DNA form, the CDR3 reads TGTGCCAGTAGTACGCGGCAGTTCTATGGCTACACCTTC. It codes for CASSTRQFYGYTF.

The rearrangement joins TRBV7-9 to TRBJ1-2, with 7 nucleotides matching TRBD1. Germline loops: CDR1 SEHNR, CDR2 FQNEAQ (reference sequence). The CDR3 has 17 residues. The V segment lost 5 bases and the J segment 2 bases; nucleotides outside the gene matches: 14. The CDR3 coding sequence is TGTGCCAGCAGCCCCTCATGGGACAGCCCAGGAAACTATGGCTACACCTTC. Translating it yields CASSPSWDSPGNYGYTF. The variable domain in full, with the rest retrieved from reference TRBV7-9 and TRBJ1-2, is DTGVSQNPRHKITKRGQNVTFRCDPISEHNRLYWYRQTLGQGPEFLTYFQNEAQLEKSRLLSDRFSAERPKGSFSTLEIQRTEQGDSAMYLCASSPSWDSPGNYGYTFGSGTRLTVV.

The chain has TRBV2 and TRBJ2-5; 7 bases agree with TRBD2. In germline, CDR1 is SNHLY, CDR2 FYNNEI. The CDR3 is made up of 17 amino acids. V shed 1 base, J shed 5 bases, and the junction held 13 bases outside the gene matches. DNA for the CDR3: TGTGCCAGCAGTGAAGGCAAAAGCGGGGACCTCCGGGAGACCCAGTACTTC. This codes for CASSEGKSGDLRETQYF.

The rearrangement links TRBV20-1 to TRBJ2-7, with D hard to call. Deletions cut 0 bases from V and 6 bases from J, with 6 bases between. In germline, CDR1 is DFQATT, CDR2 SNEGSKA (reference sequence). This CDR3 has 11 amino acids. This CDR3 is CSARDEGEQYF. In DNA, the CDR3 is TGCAGTGCTAGAGATGAAGGCGAGCAGTACTTC.

The V and J genes are TRBV12-3 or TRBV12-4 and TRBJ1-6; D unresolved. This CDR3 contains 11 residues. The V end was cut by 3 bases, the J end by 12 bases, with 6 bases between. The CDR3 DNA follows: TGTGCCAGCAGTTTTGAAGGACCCCTCCACTTT. Translated: CASSFEGPLHF.

DNA for the CDR3: TGCGCCAGCAGCTTAGGGGGGTTCGGCACTGAAGCTTTCTTT. Translation gives CASSLGGFGTEAFF. The chain employs TRBV5-1 and TRBJ1-1; tentative D call: TRBD1 (6 bases). This CDR3 region has 14 residues. V was shortened by 2 bases and J by 4 bases, with 12 bases between the two germline ends. Per germline, CDR1 SGHRS and CDR2 YFSETQ.

V and J are TRBV18 and TRBJ1-4; D is uncertain. This CDR3 region has 15 residues. Germline-derived CDR1 and CDR2 are KGHSH and LQKENI. V was trimmed by 3 bases and J by 4 bases, leaving 12 bases between them. The chain's CDR3 is CASSPGRLDNEKLFF. DNA for the CDR3: TGTGCCAGCTCACCCGGACGGCTTGATAATGAAAAACTGTTTTTT. Supplemented by reference TRBV18 and TRBJ1-4, the full variable domain reads NAGVMQNPRHLVRRRGQEARLRCSPMKGHSHVYWYRQLPEEGLKFMVYLQKENIIDESGMPKERFSAEFPKEGPSILRIQQVVRGDSAAYFCASSPGRLDNEKLFFGSGTQLSVL.

This rearrangement joins TRBV7-9 to TRBJ2-3; no clear D. The CDR3 sequence is 12 residues long. Trimming took off 3 bases at V and 1 base at J, with 2 bases between the two ends. Per germline, CDR1 SEHNR and CDR2 FQNEAQ (reference sequence). CDR3 nucleotide sequence: TGTGCCAGCAGCTTGCGCACAGATACGCAGTATTTT. The encoded protein is CASSLRTDTQYF. The full variable domain, with the rest looked up from reference TRBV7-9 and TRBJ2-3, is DTGVSQNPRHKITKRGQNVTFRCDPISEHNRLYWYRQTLGQGPEFLTYFQNEAQLEKSRLLSDRFSAERPKGSFSTLEIQRTEQGDSAMYLCASSLRTDTQYFGPGTRLTVL.

The chain combines TRBV19 with TRBJ1-3; unclear D gene. There are 16 residues in the CDR3. The germline V gene has CDR1 LNHDA and CDR2 SQIVND (reference sequence). Trimming took off 2 bases at V and 2 bases at J, with 13 bases between the two ends. The CDR3 nucleotides read TGTGCCAGTAGTATACGAGAGGGATCACCTGGAAACACCATATATTTT. It yields the protein CASSIREGSPGNTIYF.

This chain connects TRBV11-2 to TRBJ2-5; TRBD1 aligns across 7 bases. CDR1 SGHAT and CDR2 FQNNGV come from the germline V gene. Unmatched junction bases numbered 12, after V lost 11 bases and J lost 3 bases. The CDR3 sequence is 14 residues long. CDR3 amino acids: CASLPNRGKETQYF. The CDR3 bases are TGTGCCTCCCTGCCCAACAGGGGAAAAGAGACCCAGTACTTC.

J is TRBJ1-2 and V is TRBV3-1 (or the pseudogene TRBV3-2); weak D call: TRBD1 (6 bases). CDR1 and CDR2 from the germline V gene are LGHDT and YNNKEL (reference sequence). The CDR3 loop spans 15 amino acids. V was shortened by 4 bases and J by 8 bases, with 20 bases between the two germline ends. DNA of the CDR3: TGTGCCAGCAGCCGACTTCAGGGGAGGGCTCGGGGCTACACCTTC. Its translation: CASSRLQGRARGYTF.

This sequence joins TRBV9 and TRBJ2-1; D not certain. The CDR3 sequence is 15 residues long. The V and J ends lost 2 bases and 0 bases respectively, with 9 bases between them. From germline, CDR1 is SGDLS and CDR2 YYNGEE. This CDR3 reads CASSVGGPSYNEQFF. In DNA form, the CDR3 reads TGTGCCAGCAGCGTTGGCGGCCCCTCCTACAATGAGCAGTTCTTC.

The genes are TRBV5-6 and TRBJ2-2; D possibly uses TRBD1 or TRBD2 (6 bases each). Trimming shortened V by 1 base and J by 7 bases, and 23 bases separated the two germline ends. CDR1 SGHDT and CDR2 YYEEEE come from the germline V gene. The CDR3 contains 18 residues. CDR3 sequence reads: CASSLRGGYWENGGELFF. CDR3 in DNA: TGTGCCAGCAGCTTGCGAGGGGGGTACTGGGAGAATGGCGGGGAGCTGTTTTTT.

The genes are TRBV7-9 and TRBJ2-5; D uncertain. The germline CDR1 and CDR2 sequences are SEHNR and FQNEAQ (reference sequence). The CDR3 has 16 amino acids. Between the trimmed V and J ends, which lost 1 base and 2 bases, there was a span of 14 bases. The CDR3 region has the DNA TGTGCCAGCAGCTTAGAATTGTGGGTGGGGCAAGAGACCCAGTACTTC. Its protein is CASSLELWVGQETQYF.